A single sample is the source of the 12 T cell receptor beta chains below, sequenced in a study of blood T cell repertoires in COVID-19. Sequencing was performed with immunoSEQ multiplex PCR; in TCRdb, only in-frame clones are kept and a portion is missing. Here the sample spans about 220,000 clones, more than 65% being singletons. Specimen: peripheral blood. All receptors derive from an elderly woman with acute or convalescent COVID-19.

The rearrangement uses TRBV5-1 and TRBJ1-1; possible D gene TRBD1, 5 bases. The CDR3 loop spans 15 amino acids. The germline gives CDR1 SGHRS, CDR2 YFSETQ. V was pared by 1 base and J by 3 bases, with 13 bases between. Here the CDR3 reads CASSLYPGWDTEAFF. CDR3 nucleotide sequence: TGCGCCAGCAGCTTGTACCCAGGGTGGGACACTGAAGCTTTCTTT.

The V and J genes are TRBV13 and TRBJ1-1; 7 bases are shared with TRBD1. Germline CDR1 PRHDT, CDR2 FYEKMQ (reference sequence). The CDR3 runs 15 residues. The trim removed 5 bases at V and 0 bases at J, leaving 6 bases unmatched. The CDR3 nucleotides are TGTGCCAGCAGCGATCCGGGACAGATGAACACTGAAGCTTTCTTT. This gives the protein CASSDPGQMNTEAFF. Full variable domain (outside the CDR3, taken from reference TRBV13 and TRBJ1-1): AAGVIQSPRHLIKEKRETATLKCYPIPRHDTVYWYQQGPGQDPQFLISFYEKMQSDKGSIPDRFSAQQFSDYHSELNMSSLELGDSALYFCASSDPGQMNTEAFFGQGTRLTVV.

The chain carries TRBV27 and TRBJ1-1; 10 bases match TRBD1. The V and J ends lost 2 bases and 6 bases, in that order; junction bases with no gene match: 12. CDR3 length: 17 residues. The germline V gene encodes CDR1 MNHEY and CDR2 SMNVEV (reference sequence). DNA for the CDR3: TGTGCCAGCAGTTTAGGTAAGGGGACAGGGGTCCCAGCTGAAGCTTTCTTT. It is translated as CASSLGKGTGVPAEAFF.

This chain joins TRBV7-2 and TRBJ2-7; 10 nucleotides line up with TRBD2. The CDR3 spans 15 residues. Germline loops: CDR1 SGHTA, CDR2 FQGNSA. Germline trimming cut 5 bases from V and 5 bases from J; bases unmatched to any gene: 9. The CDR3 here is CASSPQPAGGNEQYF. The CDR3 region has the DNA TGTGCCAGCAGCCCACAGCCAGCGGGGGGGAACGAGCAGTACTTC.

The sample holds a few counts of this clone. The rearrangement uses TRBV11-3 and TRBJ1-1, with D possibly matching TRBD1 (6 bases). Germline V gene lookup returns CDR1 SGHNT and CDR2 YENEEA. V was shortened by 8 bases and J by 0 bases, with 13 bases between the two germline ends. The CDR3 consists of 14 residues. The CDR3 DNA follows: TGTGCCAGCGGGGGGGGCTCCATGAACACTGAAGCTTTCTTT. Residues: CASGGGSMNTEAFF.

The chain couples TRBV3-1 (or the pseudogene TRBV3-2) to TRBJ1-4, with a tentative D call TRBD1 (5 bases). This CDR3 has 15 amino acids. The germline V and J ends were trimmed by 4 bases and 5 bases, with 14 bases remaining between them. Germline V gives CDR1 LGHDT, CDR2 YNNKEL (reference sequence). CDR3 sequence: CASSLSLGGNEKLFF. CDR3 DNA sequence: TGTGCCAGCAGCCTTTCCTTGGGGGGGAATGAAAAACTGTTTTTT.

The gene calls are TRBV6-5 and TRBJ2-6, with 7 bases aligning to TRBD1. Germline CDR1 MNHEY, CDR2 SVGAGI. CDR3 length: 15 amino acids. The junction had 6 bases not matched to a gene; V was cut back by 6 bases and J by 4 bases. This CDR3 is CASRITGVGANVLTF. The CDR3, as DNA: TGTGCCAGCAGAATCACAGGGGTGGGGGCCAACGTCCTGACTTTC.

This chain links TRBV5-1 with TRBJ2-5, with TRBD1 matching over 8 bases. The germline V gene encodes CDR1 SGHRS and CDR2 YFSETQ. CDR3 length: 16 residues. V lost 4 bases to trimming and J lost 2 bases; unmatched junction nucleotides: 10. In DNA form, the CDR3 reads TGCGCCAGCAGCAGACCGGACAGGGATATTCAAGAGACCCAGTACTTC. Protein product: CASSRPDRDIQETQYF.

V usage is TRBV13 and J usage is TRBJ2-1, with D maybe TRBD2 (5 bases). Germline V gene lookup returns CDR1 PRHDT and CDR2 FYEKMQ (reference sequence). Trimming left V 5 bases short and J 0 bases short, with 14 bases between. There are 16 residues in the CDR3. Here the CDR3 reads CASSPPSRSSYNEQFF. CDR3 coding DNA: TGTGCCAGCAGCCCGCCTAGCAGAAGCTCCTACAATGAGCAGTTCTTC.

The J gene is TRBJ1-2, the V gene TRBV12-3 or TRBV12-4; TRBD1 matches at 8 bases. V lost 6 bases to trimming and J lost 7 bases; unmatched junction nucleotides: 4. This CDR3 has 12 amino acids. CDR3 nucleotides: TGTGCCAGCAGGTTCGGGACAGGTGGCTACACCTTC. The encoded protein is CASRFGTGGYTF.

V and J are TRBV7-9 and TRBJ1-2; no reliable D call. CDR3 length: 12 amino acids. CDR1 is SEHNR, CDR2 FQNEAQ, per germline (reference sequence). The V gene lost 1 base and the J gene lost 10 bases, with 10 bases spanning the gap. CDR3 in DNA: TGTGCCAGCAGCTTAGACCACGAGCCCTACACCTTC. This translates into CASSLDHEPYTF. Full variable domain (remainder filled in from reference TRBV7-9 and TRBJ1-2): DTGVSQNPRHKITKRGQNVTFRCDPISEHNRLYWYRQTLGQGPEFLTYFQNEAQLEKSRLLSDRFSAERPKGSFSTLEIQRTEQGDSAMYLCASSLDHEPYTFGSGTRLTVV.

DNA for the CDR3: TGTGCCAGCAGCGTGTCGGGTGTTACTGAAGCTTTCTTT. It translates to CASSVSGVTEAFF. The chain couples TRBV9 to TRBJ1-1; D not resolved. V lost 2 bases to trimming and J lost 5 bases, with 10 bases between them. Germline V gene sequence: CDR1 SGDLS, CDR2 YYNGEE. The CDR3 extends over 13 amino acids. Based on the CDR3 plus reference TRBV9 and TRBJ1-1, the full variable domain is DSGVTQTPKHLITATGQRVTLRCSPRSGDLSVYWYQQSLDQGLQFLIQYYNGEERAKGNILERFSAQQFPDLHSELNLSSLELGDSALYFCASSVSGVTEAFFGQGTRLTVV.